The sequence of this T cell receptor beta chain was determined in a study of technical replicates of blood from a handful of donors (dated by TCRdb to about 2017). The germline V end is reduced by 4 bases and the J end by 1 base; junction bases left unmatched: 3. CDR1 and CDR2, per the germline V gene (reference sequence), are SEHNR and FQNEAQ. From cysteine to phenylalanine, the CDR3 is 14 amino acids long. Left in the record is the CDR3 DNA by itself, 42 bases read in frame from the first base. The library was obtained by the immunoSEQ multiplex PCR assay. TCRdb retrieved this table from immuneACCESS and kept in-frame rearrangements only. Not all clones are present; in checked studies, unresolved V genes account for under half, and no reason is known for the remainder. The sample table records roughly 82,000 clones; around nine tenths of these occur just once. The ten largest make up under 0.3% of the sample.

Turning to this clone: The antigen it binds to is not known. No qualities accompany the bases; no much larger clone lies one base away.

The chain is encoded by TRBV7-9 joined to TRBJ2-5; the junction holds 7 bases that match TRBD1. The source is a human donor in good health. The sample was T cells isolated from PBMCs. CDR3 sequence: CASSSDRVQETQYF. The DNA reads TGTGCCAGCAGCTCAGACAGGGTCCAAGAGACCCAGTACTTC.